The T cell receptor (beta chain) under discussion was sequenced for a study of shared clonotypes between healthy human individuals. Findings and limits, study-wide: Between a handful of donors, naive CD4 clonotypes were shared at a level of about 5%. Compared with clonotypes that all four donors shared, non-shared clonotypes had lower generation probabilities.

Regarding this clone: What it recognizes is unknown.

With V trimmed by 4 bases and J by 4 bases, 3 bases remained unmatched. The CDR3 extends over 13 amino acids. Per the germline V gene, CDR1 is KGHSH and CDR2 is LQKENI. For every subset, genomic DNA was evenly distributed across several immunoSEQ plates. The data were produced by immunoSEQ multiplex PCR, yet TCRdb's version contains in-frame clones alone and is incomplete. The table includes fewer than 1.6 million clones, 97% to 99% detected once. Sequencing used naive CD4+ T cells sorted from blood. Subset here: CD45RA+ positively selected. The gene calls are TRBV18 and TRBJ1-2, with 7 bases aligning to TRBD1. This TCR was recovered from a man aged 30 to 45 in good health. CDR3 coding DNA: TGTGCCAGCTCACAGGGACAGTTCTATGGCTACACCTTC. Protein: CASSQGQFYGYTF.